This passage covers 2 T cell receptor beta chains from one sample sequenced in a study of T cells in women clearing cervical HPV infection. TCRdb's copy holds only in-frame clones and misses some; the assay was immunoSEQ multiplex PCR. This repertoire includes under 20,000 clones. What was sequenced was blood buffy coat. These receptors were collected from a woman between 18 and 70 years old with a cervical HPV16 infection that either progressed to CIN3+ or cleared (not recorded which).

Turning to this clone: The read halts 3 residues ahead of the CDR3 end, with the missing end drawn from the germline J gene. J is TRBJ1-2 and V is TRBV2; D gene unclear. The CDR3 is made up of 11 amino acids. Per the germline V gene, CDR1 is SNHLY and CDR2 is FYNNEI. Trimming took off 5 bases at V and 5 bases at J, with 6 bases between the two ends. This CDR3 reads CASSPSYGYTF. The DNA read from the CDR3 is TGTGCCAGCAGTCCCAGTTATGGC.

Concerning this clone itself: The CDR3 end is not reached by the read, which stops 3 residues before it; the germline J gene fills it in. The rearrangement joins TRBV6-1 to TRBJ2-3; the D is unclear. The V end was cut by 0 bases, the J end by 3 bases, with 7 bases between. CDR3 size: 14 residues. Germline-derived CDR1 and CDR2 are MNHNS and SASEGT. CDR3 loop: CASSEASGTDTQYF. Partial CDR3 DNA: TGTGCCAGCAGTGAAGCCTCCGGGACAGATACG.